This is a list of T cell receptor beta chains from one sample in a study of T cell changes during pregnancy in multiple sclerosis. Some clones are missing from TCRdb's copy, which holds only in-frame ones; the method was immunoSEQ multiplex PCR. The table records just under 65,000 clones, around 96% of them present only once. Sequenced material: CD8+ T cells from peripheral blood mononuclear cells, taken after pregnancy. These receptors originate from a female donor with multiple sclerosis, enrolled in a pregnancy study. CDR3s include the opening cysteine and the closing phenylalanine or tryptophan. A D gene is named only where the DNA matches it firmly. Rows may omit the clone size; those that give it use once, few, many or a size class.

clone size	D gene	V gene	J gene	CDR3 protein	CDR3 DNA
.	TRBD2	TRBV6-6	TRBJ2-7	CASSQLAGTYEQYF	TGTGCCAGCAGTCAACTAGCGGGAACCTACGAGCAGTACTTC
.	TRBD2	TRBV19	TRBJ2-1	CASSSTSGSWDEQFF	TGTGCCAGTAGTTCTACTAGCGGGAGTTGGGATGAGCAGTTCTTC
.	TRBD1	TRBV28	TRBJ1-3	CASSPPGQGGNTIYF	TGTGCCAGCAGTCCCCCGGGACAGGGGGGGAACACCATATATTTT
once	TRBD2	TRBV27	TRBJ2-1	CASSFGAGVGNEQFF	TGTGCCAGCAGTTTCGGGGCGGGAGTAGGGAATGAGCAGTTCTTC
.	.	TRBV6-5	TRBJ1-2	CASQDINYGYTF	TGTGCCAGCCAGGACATAAACTATGGCTACACCTTC
.	.	TRBV2	TRBJ2-7	CASSEWDSLPDEQYF	TGTGCCAGCAGTGAATGGGACTCCCTGCCCGACGAGCAGTACTTC
.	.	TRBV7-6	TRBJ2-6	CASSPTPFSGANVLTF	TGTGCCAGCAGCCCCACACCTTTCTCTGGGGCCAACGTCCTGACTTTC
.	.	TRBV28	TRBJ2-7	CASSLDGGSTYEQYF	TGTGCCAGCAGTTTAGATGGGGGGTCAACCTACGAGCAGTACTTC
.	TRBD2	TRBV19	TRBJ2-1	CASSITGGYNEQFF	TGTGCCAGTAGTATAACGGGAGGGTACAATGAGCAGTTCTTC
.	TRBD2	TRBV27	TRBJ2-5	CASSLSFLAGGRETQYF	TGTGCCAGCAGTTTATCGTTTCTAGCGGGAGGGCGGGAGACCCAGTACTTC
.	TRBD2	TRBV13	TRBJ2-1	CASSAGLADEQFF	TGTGCCAGCAGCGCGGGACTAGCTGATGAGCAGTTCTTC
once	TRBD2	TRBV6-4	TRBJ2-4	CASSDSRLAVIAKNIQYF	TGTGCCAGCAGTGACTCGAGGCTAGCGGTTATAGCCAAAAACATTCAGTACTTC
.	.	TRBV30	TRBJ2-3	CAWSLASVTDTQYF	TGTGCCTGGAGTCTAGCGTCCGTCACAGATACGCAGTATTTT
.	.	TRBV10-3	TRBJ2-2	CAITGDTGELFF	TGTGCCATCACGGGGGACACCGGGGAGCTGTTTTTT
.	.	TRBV19	TRBJ1-4	CASSSTRGKKLFF	TGTGCCAGTAGCTCCACCAGGGGAAAAAAACTGTTTTTT
.	TRBD2	TRBV6-5	TRBJ2-5	CASSYGGLAGETQYF	TGTGCCAGCAGTTACGGCGGACTAGCGGGGGAGACCCAGTACTTC
.	.	TRBV7-9	TRBJ1-4	CASSLALNNIWEKLFF	TGTGCCAGCAGCTTAGCTTTGAACAACATTTGGGAAAAACTGTTTTTT
.	.	TRBV5-1	TRBJ1-1	CASSGDRNTEAFF	TGCGCCAGCAGCGGAGACAGGAACACTGAAGCTTTCTTT
.	TRBD2	TRBV7-8	TRBJ2-3	CASSLVAGETDTQYF	TGTGCCAGCAGCTTAGTCGCGGGAGAAACAGATACGCAGTATTTT
.	.	TRBV5-8	TRBJ2-3	CASSPSDSPTDTQYF	TGTGCCAGCAGCCCCTCGGACTCACCCACAGATACGCAGTATTTT
.	.	TRBV30	TRBJ1-1	CAQGLYPEAFF	TGTGCCCAGGGCCTTTACCCTGAAGCTTTCTTT
.	.	TRBV28	TRBJ2-7	CASSMGLPYEQYF	TGTGCCAGCAGTATGGGCCTTCCTTACGAGCAGTACTTC
.	TRBD1	TRBV11-2	TRBJ2-7	CASSLDRGLYEQYF	TGTGCCAGCAGCTTAGACAGGGGGCTGTACGAGCAGTACTTC
.	.	TRBV28	TRBJ2-7	CASSYRQTYEQYF	TGTGCCAGCAGTTATCGACAGACCTACGAGCAGTACTTC
.	TRBD2	TRBV5-1	TRBJ2-5	CASSLAGTSRQETQYF	TGCGCCAGCAGCTTGGCCGGGACTAGCAGACAAGAGACCCAGTACTTC
.	.	TRBV19	TRBJ2-7	CASSILGTRGYEQYF	TGTGCCAGTAGTATTCTAGGGACCAGGGGCTACGAGCAGTACTTC
.	.	TRBV11-2	TRBJ1-1	CASRMTASNTEAFF	TGTGCCAGCAGGATGACAGCGTCGAACACTGAAGCTTTCTTT
.	TRBD2	TRBV7-9	TRBJ2-2	CASSTRTSGFTGELFF	TGTGCCAGCAGCACGAGGACTAGCGGTTTCACCGGGGAGCTGTTTTTT
.	.	TRBV27	TRBJ2-7	CASSGGGRGYEQYF	TGTGCCAGCAGTGGGGGGGGCAGGGGCTACGAGCAGTACTTC
.	.	TRBV2	TRBJ1-2	CASPLDSQVDGYTF	TGTGCCAGCCCACTGGACAGTCAGGTCGATGGCTACACCTTC
.	TRBD1	TRBV28	TRBJ1-5	CASSPTPGQNQPQHF	TGTGCCAGCAGCCCCACCCCGGGACAGAATCAGCCCCAGCATTTT
.	.	TRBV27	TRBJ2-4	CASSQNAGPAGNIQYF	TGTGCCAGCAGCCAAAACGCGGGACCGGCAGGGAACATTCAGTACTTC
.	TRBD2	TRBV7-9	TRBJ2-5	CASSSPTGGFETQYF	TGTGCCAGCAGCTCCCCGACGGGGGGTTTCGAGACCCAGTACTTC
.	.	TRBV7-9	TRBJ2-1	CASSLVASVSNEQFF	TGTGCCAGCAGCTTAGTAGCTTCGGTCTCTAATGAGCAGTTCTTC
.	.	TRBV9	TRBJ1-2	CASTPWEVGGYTF	TGTGCCAGCACTCCGTGGGAGGTTGGGGGCTACACCTTC
.	.	TRBV19	TRBJ2-7	CASSMRALSYEQYF	TGTGCCAGTAGTATGAGAGCCCTCTCCTACGAGCAGTACTTC
.	.	TRBV5-4	TRBJ2-7	CASSLGQNYEQYF	TGTGCCAGCAGCTTGGGTCAGAACTACGAGCAGTACTTC
.	.	TRBV9	TRBJ2-7	CASSGSKQDYEQYF	TGTGCCAGCAGCGGCTCCAAACAAGACTACGAGCAGTACTTC
.	TRBD1	TRBV7-9	TRBJ2-7	CASSLETGDSYEQYF	TGTGCCAGCAGCTTAGAGACAGGGGATTCGTACGAGCAGTACTTC
.	.	TRBV19	TRBJ2-7	CASSIDDSYEQYF	TGTGCCAGTAGTATAGACGACAGCTACGAGCAGTACTTC
.	TRBD1	TRBV28	TRBJ1-5	CASSGDRGDDQPQHF	TGTGCCAGCAGTGGCGACAGGGGCGACGATCAGCCCCAGCATTTT
.	TRBD2	TRBV28	TRBJ2-1	CASTSWASGSGNEQFF	TGTGCCAGCACCTCCTGGGCTAGCGGGAGTGGTAATGAGCAGTTCTTC
.	.	TRBV2	TRBJ1-2	CASLSGGSHGYTF	TGTGCCAGCCTCTCGGGGGGGTCCCATGGCTACACCTTC